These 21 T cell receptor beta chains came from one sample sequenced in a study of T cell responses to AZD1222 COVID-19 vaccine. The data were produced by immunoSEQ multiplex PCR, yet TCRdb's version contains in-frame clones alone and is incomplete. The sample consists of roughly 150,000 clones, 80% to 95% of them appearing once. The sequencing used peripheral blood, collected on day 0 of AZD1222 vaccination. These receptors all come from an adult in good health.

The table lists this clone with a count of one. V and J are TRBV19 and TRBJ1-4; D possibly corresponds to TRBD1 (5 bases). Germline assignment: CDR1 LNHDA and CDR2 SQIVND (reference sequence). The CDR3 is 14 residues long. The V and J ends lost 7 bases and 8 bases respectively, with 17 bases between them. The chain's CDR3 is CASTYGGTGEKLFF. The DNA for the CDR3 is TGTGCCAGTACCTACGGGGGTACTGGAGAAAAACTGTTTTTT.

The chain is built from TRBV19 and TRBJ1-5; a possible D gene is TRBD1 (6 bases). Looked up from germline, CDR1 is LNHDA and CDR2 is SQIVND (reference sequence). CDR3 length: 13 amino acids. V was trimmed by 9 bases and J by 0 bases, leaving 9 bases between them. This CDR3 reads CASTGHSNQPQHF. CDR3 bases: TGTGCCAGCACAGGGCATAGCAATCAGCCCCAGCATTTT.

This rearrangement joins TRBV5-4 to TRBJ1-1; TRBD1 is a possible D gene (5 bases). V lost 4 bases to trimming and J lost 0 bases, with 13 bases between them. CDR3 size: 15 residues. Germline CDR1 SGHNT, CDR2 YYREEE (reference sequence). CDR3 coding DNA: TGTGCCAGCAGCATGGGACGGTCAATGAACACTGAAGCTTTCTTT. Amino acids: CASSMGRSMNTEAFF.

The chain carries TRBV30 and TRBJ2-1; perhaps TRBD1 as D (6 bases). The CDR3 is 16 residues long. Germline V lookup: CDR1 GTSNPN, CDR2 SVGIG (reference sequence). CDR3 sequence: CARQDGRDTAYNEQFF. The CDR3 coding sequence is TGTGCTCGACAGGATGGTCGCGATACGGCCTACAATGAGCAGTTCTTC.

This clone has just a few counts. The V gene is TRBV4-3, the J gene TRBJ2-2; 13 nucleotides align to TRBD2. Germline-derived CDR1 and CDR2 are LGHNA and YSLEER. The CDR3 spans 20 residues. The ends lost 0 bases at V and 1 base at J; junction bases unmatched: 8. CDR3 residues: CASSQDRLAGGTLNTGELFF. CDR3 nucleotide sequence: TGCGCCAGCAGCCAAGATCGACTAGCGGGGGGTACACTGAACACCGGGGAGCTGTTTTTT.

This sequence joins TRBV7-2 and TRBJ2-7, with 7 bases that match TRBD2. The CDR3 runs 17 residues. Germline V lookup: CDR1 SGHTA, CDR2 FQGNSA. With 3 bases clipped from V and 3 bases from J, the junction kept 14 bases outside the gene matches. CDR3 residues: CASSFIPTGTIYYEQYF. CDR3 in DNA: TGTGCCAGCAGCTTCATCCCTACCGGGACTATATACTACGAGCAGTACTTC.

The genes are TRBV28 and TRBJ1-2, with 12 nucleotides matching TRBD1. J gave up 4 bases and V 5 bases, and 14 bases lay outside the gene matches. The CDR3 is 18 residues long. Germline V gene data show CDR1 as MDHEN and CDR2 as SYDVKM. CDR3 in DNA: TGTGCCAGCAGTGAAACCGGGACAGGGGGCGGGAGGATCTATGGCTACACCTTC. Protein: CASSETGTGGGRIYGYTF.

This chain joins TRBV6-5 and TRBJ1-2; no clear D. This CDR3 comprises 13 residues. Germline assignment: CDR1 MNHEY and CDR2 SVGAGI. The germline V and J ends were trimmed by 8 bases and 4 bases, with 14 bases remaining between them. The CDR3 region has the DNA TGTGCCAGCCGACACGTGACCCCCTATGGCTACACCTTC. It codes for CASRHVTPYGYTF.

CDR3 loop: CAWSVLSAGVRGYTF. CDR3 sequence (DNA): TGTGCCTGGAGTGTATTATCCGCAGGTGTAAGGGGCTACACCTTC. This chain uses TRBV30 with TRBJ1-2; no reliable D call. Between the trimmed V and J ends, which lost 0 bases and 8 bases, there was a span of 19 bases. The CDR3 contains 15 residues. Germline-derived CDR1 and CDR2 are GTSNPN and SVGIG (reference sequence).

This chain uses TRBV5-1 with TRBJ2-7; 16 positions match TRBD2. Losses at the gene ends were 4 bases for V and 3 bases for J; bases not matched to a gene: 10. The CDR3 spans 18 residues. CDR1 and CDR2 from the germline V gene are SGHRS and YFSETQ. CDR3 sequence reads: CASSQTGLAGGANYEQYF. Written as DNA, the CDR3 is TGCGCCAGCAGCCAAACGGGACTAGCGGGAGGGGCGAACTACGAGCAGTACTTC.

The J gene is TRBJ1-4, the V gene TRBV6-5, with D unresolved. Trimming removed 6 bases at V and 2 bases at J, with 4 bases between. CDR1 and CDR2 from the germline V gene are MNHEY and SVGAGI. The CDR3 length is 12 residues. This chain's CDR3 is CASRGTNEKLFF. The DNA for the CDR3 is TGTGCCAGCAGGGGGACTAATGAAAAACTGTTTTTT.

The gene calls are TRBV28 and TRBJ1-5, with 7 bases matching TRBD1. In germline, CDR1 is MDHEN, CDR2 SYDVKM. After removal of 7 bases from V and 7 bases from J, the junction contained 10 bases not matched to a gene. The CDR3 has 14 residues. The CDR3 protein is CASTTGEGRQPQHF. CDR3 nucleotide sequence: TGTGCCAGCACTACAGGGGAAGGGCGCCAGCCCCAGCATTTT. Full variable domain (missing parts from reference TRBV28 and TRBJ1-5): DVKVTQSSRYLVKRTGEKVFLECVQDMDHENMFWYRQDPGLGLRLIYFSYDVKMKEKGDIPEGYSVSREKKERFSLILESASTNQTSMYLCASTTGEGRQPQHFGDGTRLSIL.

Here the CDR3 DNA reads TGCGCCAGCAGTGAGTTTACAGGAGGCTCCTACAATGAGCAGTTCTTC. The encoded protein is CASSEFTGGSYNEQFF. The gene calls are TRBV10-1 and TRBJ2-1; TRBD1 or TRBD2 may be the D gene (5 bases each). In germline, CDR1 is WNHNN, CDR2 SYGVQD (reference sequence). Trimming removed 1 base from V and 0 bases from J, with 10 bases in between. The CDR3 is 16 amino acids.

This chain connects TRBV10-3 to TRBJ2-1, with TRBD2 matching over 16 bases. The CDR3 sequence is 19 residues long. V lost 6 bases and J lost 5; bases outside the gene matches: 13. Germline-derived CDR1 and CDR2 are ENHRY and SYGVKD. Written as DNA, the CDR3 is TGTGCCATCAGGGGGTTGCTGGGGACTAGCGGGAGGGTCGACAATGAGCAGTTCTTC. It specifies CAIRGLLGTSGRVDNEQFF.

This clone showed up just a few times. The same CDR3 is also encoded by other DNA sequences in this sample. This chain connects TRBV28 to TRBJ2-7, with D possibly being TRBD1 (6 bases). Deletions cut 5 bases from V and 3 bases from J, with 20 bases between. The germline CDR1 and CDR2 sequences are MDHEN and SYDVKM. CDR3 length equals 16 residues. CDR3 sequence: CASSKTGTPPHYEQYF. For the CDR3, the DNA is TGTGCCAGCAGTAAAACAGGGACGCCCCCCCACTACGAGCAGTACTTC.

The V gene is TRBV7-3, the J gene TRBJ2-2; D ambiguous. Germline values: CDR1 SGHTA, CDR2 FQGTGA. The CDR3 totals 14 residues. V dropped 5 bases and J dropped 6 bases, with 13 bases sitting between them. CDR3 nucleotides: TGTGCCAGCAGCCCGGGCCCACCCGCCGGGGAGCTGTTTTTT. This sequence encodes CASSPGPPAGELFF.

CDR3 region: CASSLVGGTDYYGYTF. In DNA form, the CDR3 reads TGCGCCAGCAGCTTGGTGGGTGGGACAGACTACTATGGCTACACCTTC. The J gene is TRBJ1-2, the V gene TRBV5-1; 7 nucleotides agree with TRBD1. Germline V lookup: CDR1 SGHRS, CDR2 YFSETQ. The CDR3 has 16 amino acids. Trimming removed 0 bases from V and 3 bases from J; junction bases left unmatched: 8.

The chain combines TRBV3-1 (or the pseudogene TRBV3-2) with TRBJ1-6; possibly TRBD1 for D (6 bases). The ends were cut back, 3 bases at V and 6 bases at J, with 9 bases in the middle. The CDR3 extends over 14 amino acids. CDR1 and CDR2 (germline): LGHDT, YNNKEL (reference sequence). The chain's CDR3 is CASSHGQFNSPLHF. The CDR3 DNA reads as TGTGCCAGCAGCCACGGACAGTTTAATTCACCCCTCCACTTT.

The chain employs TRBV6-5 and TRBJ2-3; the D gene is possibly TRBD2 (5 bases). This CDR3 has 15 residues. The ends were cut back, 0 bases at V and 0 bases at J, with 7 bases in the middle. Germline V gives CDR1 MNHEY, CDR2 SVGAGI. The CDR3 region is CASSYSGISTDTQYF. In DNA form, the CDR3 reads TGTGCCAGCAGTTACTCCGGGATTAGCACAGATACGCAGTATTTT.

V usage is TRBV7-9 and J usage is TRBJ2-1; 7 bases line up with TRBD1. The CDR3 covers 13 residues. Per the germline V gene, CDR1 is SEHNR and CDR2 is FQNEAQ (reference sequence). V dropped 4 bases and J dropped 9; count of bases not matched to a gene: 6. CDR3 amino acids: CASSSQGSSEQFF. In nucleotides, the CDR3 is TGTGCCAGCAGCTCACAGGGGAGCAGTGAGCAGTTCTTC.

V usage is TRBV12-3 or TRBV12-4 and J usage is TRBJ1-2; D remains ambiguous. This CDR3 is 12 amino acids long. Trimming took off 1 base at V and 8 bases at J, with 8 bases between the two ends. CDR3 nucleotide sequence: TGTGCCAGCAGTTTAGGGCCTAGAGGCTACACCTTC. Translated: CASSLGPRGYTF.